The clone carrying this T cell receptor (beta chain) has ten or more counts. One entry per CDR3 protein results from TCRdb running MiXCR on the 5' RACE reads. The profile shows more than 450,000 distinct CDR3 sequences, less than 25% of them singletons. These data are taken from a study of T cells after yellow fever vaccination. At the level of the study: Low-cell-number fractions underwent preparation using SMART-Seq v4 Ultra Low Input.

Germline CDR1 is LGHNA and CDR2 is YNFKEQ. The germline V and J ends were trimmed by 4 bases and 3 bases, with 19 bases remaining between them. The CDR3 is 16 amino acids. This receptor was identified in a man in his late teens or twenties who received the YFV17D yellow fever vaccine. The specimen comprised PBMCs, sampled more than 20 days after the first yellow fever vaccination. The V gene is TRBV4-2, the J gene TRBJ2-7; possibly TRBD2 for D (6 bases). CDR3 sequence reads: CASSREAGLQSYEQYF. CDR3 nucleotide sequence: TGTGCCAGCAGCCGCGAGGCGGGACTCCAAAGCTACGAGCAGTACTTC.